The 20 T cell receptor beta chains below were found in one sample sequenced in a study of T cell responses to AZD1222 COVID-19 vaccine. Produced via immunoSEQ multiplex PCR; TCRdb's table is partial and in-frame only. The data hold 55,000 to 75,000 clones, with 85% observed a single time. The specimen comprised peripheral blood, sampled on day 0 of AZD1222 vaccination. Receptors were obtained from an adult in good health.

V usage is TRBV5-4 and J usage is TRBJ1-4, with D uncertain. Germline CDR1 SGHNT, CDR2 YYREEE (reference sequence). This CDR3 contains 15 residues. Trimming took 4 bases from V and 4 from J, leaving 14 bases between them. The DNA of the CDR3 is TGTGCCAGCAGCGCCTGGGCGGAGGTTAATGAAAAACTGTTTTTT. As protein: CASSAWAEVNEKLFF.

The CDR3 DNA follows: TGTGCCAGCAGCGGAAGGGGGTGGCGGGACACTGAAGCTTTCTTT. Amino acids: CASSGRGWRDTEAFF. The chain combines TRBV21-1 with TRBJ1-1; the D segment call TRBD1 is taken from the table without a DNA check. TRBV21-1 is labeled a pseudogene. There are 15 residues in the CDR3.

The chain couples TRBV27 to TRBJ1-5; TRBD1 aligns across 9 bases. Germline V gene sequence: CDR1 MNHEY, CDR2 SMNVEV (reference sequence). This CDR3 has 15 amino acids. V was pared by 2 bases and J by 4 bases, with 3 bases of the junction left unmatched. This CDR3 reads CASSLGQGWNQPQHF. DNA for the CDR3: TGTGCCAGCAGTTTAGGACAGGGGTGGAATCAGCCCCAGCATTTT.

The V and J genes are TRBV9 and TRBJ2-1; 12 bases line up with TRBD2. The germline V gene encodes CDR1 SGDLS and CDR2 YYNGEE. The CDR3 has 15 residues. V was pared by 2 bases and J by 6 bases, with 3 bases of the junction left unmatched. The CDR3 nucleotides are TGTGCCAGCAGCGTGGGACTAGCGGGTATCAATGAGCAGTTCTTC. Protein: CASSVGLAGINEQFF.

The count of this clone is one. CDR3 nucleotides: TGTGCCAGCAGTGACGGCGACCCCACAGATACGCAGTATTTT. This sequence encodes CASSDGDPTDTQYF. This sequence joins TRBV6-4 and TRBJ2-3, with D uncertain. Trimming took off 2 bases at V and 2 bases at J, with 8 bases between the two ends. The CDR3 has 14 residues. The germline gives CDR1 MRHNA, CDR2 SNTAGT.

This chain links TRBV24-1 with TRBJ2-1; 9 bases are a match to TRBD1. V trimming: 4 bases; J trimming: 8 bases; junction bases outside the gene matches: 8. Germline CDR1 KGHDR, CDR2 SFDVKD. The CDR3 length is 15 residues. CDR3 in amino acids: CATSDPGQGIHEQFF. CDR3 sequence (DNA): TGTGCCACCAGTGACCCGGGACAGGGTATCCATGAGCAGTTCTTC.

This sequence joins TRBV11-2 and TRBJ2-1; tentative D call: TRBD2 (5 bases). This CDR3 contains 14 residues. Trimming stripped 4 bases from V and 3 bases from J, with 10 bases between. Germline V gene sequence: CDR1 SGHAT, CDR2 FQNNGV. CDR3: CASSSSRGYNEQFF. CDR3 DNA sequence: TGTGCCAGCAGCTCGTCCCGGGGCTACAATGAGCAGTTCTTC.

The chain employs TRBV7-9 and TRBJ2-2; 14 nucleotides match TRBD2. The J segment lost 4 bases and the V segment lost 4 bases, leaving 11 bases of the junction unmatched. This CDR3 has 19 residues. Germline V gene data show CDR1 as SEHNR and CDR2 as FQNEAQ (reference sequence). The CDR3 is CASSSPGLAGVRGTGELFF. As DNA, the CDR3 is TGTGCCAGCAGCTCGCCGGGACTAGCGGGAGTACGGGGCACCGGGGAGCTGTTTTTT.

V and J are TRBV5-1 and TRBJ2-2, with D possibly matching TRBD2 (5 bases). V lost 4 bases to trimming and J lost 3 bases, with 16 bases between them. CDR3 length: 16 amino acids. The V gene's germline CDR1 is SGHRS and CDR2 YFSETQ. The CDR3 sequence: CASSTVLGVDTGELFF. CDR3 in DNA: TGCGCCAGCAGCACAGTTCTCGGGGTTGACACCGGGGAGCTGTTTTTT.

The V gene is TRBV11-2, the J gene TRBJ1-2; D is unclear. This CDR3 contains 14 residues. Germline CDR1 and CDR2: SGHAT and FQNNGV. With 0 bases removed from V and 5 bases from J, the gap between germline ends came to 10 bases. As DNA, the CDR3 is TGTGCCAGCAGCTTAGACCGTCGAGCTTATGGCTACACCTTC. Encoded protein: CASSLDRRAYGYTF. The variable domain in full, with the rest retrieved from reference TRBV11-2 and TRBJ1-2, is EAGVAQSPRYKIIEKRQSVAFWCNPISGHATLYWYQQILGQGPKLLIQFQNNGVVDDSQLPKDRFSAERLKGVDSTLKIQPAKLEDSAVYLCASSLDRRAYGYTFGSGTRLTVV.

This CDR3 reads CASSWGPFQETQYF. DNA for the CDR3: TGTGCCAGCAGCTGGGGACCTTTCCAAGAGACCCAGTACTTC. This chain uses TRBV11-2 with TRBJ2-5; D might be TRBD1 or TRBD2, each matching 5 bases. The CDR3 has 14 amino acids. The germline V gene encodes CDR1 SGHAT and CDR2 FQNNGV. V lost 4 bases to trimming and J lost 1 base, with 10 bases between them.

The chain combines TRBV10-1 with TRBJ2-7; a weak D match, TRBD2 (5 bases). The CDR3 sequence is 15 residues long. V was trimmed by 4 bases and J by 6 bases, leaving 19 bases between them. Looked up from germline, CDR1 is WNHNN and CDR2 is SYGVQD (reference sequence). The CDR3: CASSASPGELTEQYF. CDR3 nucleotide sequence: TGCGCCAGCAGTGCGTCTCCCGGGGAGTTGACCGAGCAGTACTTC.

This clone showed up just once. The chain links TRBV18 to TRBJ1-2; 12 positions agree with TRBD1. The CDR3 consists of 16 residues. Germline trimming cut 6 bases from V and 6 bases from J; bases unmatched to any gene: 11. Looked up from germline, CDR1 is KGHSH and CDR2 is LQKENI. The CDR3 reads CASSPGTGGLGDGYTF. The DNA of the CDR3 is TGTGCCAGCTCCCCCGGGACAGGGGGCCTGGGAGATGGCTACACCTTC.

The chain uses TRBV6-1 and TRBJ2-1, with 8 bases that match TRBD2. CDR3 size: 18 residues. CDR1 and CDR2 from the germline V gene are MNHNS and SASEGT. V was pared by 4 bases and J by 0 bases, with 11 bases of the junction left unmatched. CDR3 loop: CASSAQNRLASSYNEQFF. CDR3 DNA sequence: TGTGCCAGCAGTGCTCAAAACCGACTAGCGAGCTCCTACAATGAGCAGTTCTTC.

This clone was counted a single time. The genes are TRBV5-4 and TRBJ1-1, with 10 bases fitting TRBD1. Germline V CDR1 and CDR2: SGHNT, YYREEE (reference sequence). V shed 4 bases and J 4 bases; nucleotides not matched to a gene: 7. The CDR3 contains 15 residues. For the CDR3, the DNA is TGTGCCAGCAGCACCCGACAGGGGGCTCTCACTGAAGCTTTCTTT. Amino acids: CASSTRQGALTEAFF.

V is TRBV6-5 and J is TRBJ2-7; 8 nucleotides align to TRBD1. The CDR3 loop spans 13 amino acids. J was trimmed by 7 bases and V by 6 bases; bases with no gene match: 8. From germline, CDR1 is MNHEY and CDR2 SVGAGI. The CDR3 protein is CASRSSTGVEQYF. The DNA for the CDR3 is TGTGCCAGCAGGTCCTCGACAGGGGTTGAGCAGTACTTC.

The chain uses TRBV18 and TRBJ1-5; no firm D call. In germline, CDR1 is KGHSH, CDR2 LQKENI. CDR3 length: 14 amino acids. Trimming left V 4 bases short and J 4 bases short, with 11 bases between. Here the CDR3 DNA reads TGTGCCAGCTCACGGACGGACTTAAATCAGCCCCAGCATTTT. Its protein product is CASSRTDLNQPQHF.

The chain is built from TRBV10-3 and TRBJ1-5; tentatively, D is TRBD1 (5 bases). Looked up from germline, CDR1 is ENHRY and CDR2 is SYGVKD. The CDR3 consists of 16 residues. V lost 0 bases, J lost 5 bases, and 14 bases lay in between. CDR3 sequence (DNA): TGTGCCATCAGTGAGTCGCCCGGCAGGGCCTATCAGCCCCAGCATTTT. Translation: CAISESPGRAYQPQHF.

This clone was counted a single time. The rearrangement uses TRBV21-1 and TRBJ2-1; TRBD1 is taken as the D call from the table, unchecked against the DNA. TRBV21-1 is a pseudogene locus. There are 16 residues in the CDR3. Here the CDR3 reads CASSARQGPRDNEQFF. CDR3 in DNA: TGTGCCAGCAGCGCCCGACAGGGTCCGAGGGACAATGAGCAGTTCTTC.

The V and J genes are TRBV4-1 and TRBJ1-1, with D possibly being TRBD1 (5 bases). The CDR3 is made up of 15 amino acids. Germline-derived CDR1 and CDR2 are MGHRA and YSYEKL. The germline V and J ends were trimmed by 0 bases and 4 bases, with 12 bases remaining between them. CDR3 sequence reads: CASSQEAGLGTEAFF. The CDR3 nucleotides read TGCGCCAGCAGCCAAGAGGCAGGGTTGGGCACTGAAGCTTTCTTT.